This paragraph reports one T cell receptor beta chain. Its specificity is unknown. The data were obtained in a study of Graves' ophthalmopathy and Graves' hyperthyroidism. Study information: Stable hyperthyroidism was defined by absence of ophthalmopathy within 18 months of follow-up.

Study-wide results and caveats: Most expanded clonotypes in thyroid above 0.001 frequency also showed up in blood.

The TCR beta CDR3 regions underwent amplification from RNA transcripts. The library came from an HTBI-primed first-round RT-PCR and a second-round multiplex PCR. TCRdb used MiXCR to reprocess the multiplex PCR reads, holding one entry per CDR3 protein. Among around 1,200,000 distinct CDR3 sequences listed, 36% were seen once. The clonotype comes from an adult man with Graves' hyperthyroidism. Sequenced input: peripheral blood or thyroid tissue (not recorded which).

The CDR3 DNA reads as TGCAGTGCTAGAGATTCGGGACAGGGGGCCAACGTCCTGACTTTC. This codes for CSARDSGQGANVLTF. The rearrangement joins TRBV20-1 to TRBJ2-6; 7 positions agree with TRBD1. CDR1 is DFQATT, CDR2 SNEGSKA, per germline (reference sequence). J gave up 4 bases and V 0 bases, and 3 bases lay outside the gene matches. There are 15 residues in the CDR3.